This T cell receptor beta chain was profiled in a study of a mutant IDH1 vaccine in newly diagnosed glioma. About the research overall: Radiotherapy, temozolomide, or both had been given previously, and both were given to most. Week 35 brought visit V12, which was followed by visit V13 at week 47.

Study results and limitations: Whatever changes occurred in top peripheral T cell clonotypes seemed unrelated to pseudoprogression.

As for this clone: Antigen specificity is unknown. The junction departs from germline at one end; a sequencing error may be responsible.

Profiled with immunoSEQ multiplex PCR; TCRdb holds only in-frame clones, not every one. This sample has about 54,000 clones, with 86% found just once. As for time point: week 35, safety follow-up. A single vaccine dose contained 300 ug of mutant IDH1 20-mer peptide, and topical imiquimod was used with it. Per the germline V gene, CDR1 is SGHRS and CDR2 is YFSETQ. The CDR3 extends over 14 amino acids. This clonotype was sampled from a man aged 35-49 years with glioma. The chain joins TRBV5-1 to TRBJ2-7, with TRBD1 identical over 8 bases. The sample consisted of PBMCs, taken from a glioma patient whose treatment included an IDH1 peptide vaccine. CDR3 region: CASTLPGGHGEQYF. The CDR3 nucleotides read TGCGCCAGCACCTTGCCAGGGGGCCATGGGGAGCAGTACTTC.